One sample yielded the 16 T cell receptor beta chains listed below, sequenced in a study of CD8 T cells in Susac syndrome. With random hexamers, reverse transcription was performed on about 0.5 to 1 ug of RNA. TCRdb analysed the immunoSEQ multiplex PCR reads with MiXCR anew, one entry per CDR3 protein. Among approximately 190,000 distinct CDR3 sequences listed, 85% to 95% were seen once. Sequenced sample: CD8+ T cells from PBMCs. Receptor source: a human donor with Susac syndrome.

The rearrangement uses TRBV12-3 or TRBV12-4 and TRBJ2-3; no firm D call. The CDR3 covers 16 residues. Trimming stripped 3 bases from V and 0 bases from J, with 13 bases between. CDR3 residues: CASSLPWSESTDTQYF. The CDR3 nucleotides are TGTGCCAGCAGTTTGCCGTGGAGCGAGAGCACAGATACGCAGTATTTT.

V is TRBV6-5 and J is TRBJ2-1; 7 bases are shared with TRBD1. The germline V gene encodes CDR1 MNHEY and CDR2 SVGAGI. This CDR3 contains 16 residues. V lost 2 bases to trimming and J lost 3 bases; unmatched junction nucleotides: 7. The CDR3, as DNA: TGTGCCAGCAGTTACCCAAACAGGGGCGGCTACAATGAGCAGTTCTTC. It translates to CASSYPNRGGYNEQFF.

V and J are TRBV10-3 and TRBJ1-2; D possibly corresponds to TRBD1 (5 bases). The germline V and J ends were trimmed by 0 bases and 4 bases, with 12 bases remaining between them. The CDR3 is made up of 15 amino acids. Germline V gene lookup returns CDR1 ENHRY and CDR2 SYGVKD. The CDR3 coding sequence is TGTGCCATCAGTGAGTCGAACCTGGGGACCTATGGCTACACCTTC. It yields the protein CAISESNLGTYGYTF.

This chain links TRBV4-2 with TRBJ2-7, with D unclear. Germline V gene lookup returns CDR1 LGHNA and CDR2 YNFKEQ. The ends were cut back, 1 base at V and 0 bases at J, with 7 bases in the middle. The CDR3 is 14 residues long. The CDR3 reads CASSQVAASYEQYF. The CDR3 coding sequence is TGTGCCAGCAGCCAAGTGGCGGCCTCCTACGAGCAGTACTTC.

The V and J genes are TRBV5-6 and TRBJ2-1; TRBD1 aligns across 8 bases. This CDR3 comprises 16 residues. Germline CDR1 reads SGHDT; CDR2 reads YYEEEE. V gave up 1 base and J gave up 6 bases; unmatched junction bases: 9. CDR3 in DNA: TGTGCCAGCAGCTTGCTTCTGGGACAGGCATTCAATGAGCAGTTCTTC. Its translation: CASSLLLGQAFNEQFF.

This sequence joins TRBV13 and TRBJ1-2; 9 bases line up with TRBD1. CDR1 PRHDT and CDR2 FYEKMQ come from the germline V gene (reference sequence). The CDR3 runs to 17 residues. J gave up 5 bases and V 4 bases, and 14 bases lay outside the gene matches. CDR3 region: CASSYGTGPSDRYGYTF. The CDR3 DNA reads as TGTGCCAGCAGCTACGGGACAGGGCCATCGGATAGGTATGGCTACACCTTC.

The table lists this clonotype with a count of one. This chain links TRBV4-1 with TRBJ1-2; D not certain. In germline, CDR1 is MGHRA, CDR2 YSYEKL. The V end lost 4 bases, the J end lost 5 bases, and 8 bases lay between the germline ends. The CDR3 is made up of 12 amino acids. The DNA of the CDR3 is TGCGCCAGCAGCCCGGGTCAGTATGGCTACACCTTC. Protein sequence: CASSPGQYGYTF.

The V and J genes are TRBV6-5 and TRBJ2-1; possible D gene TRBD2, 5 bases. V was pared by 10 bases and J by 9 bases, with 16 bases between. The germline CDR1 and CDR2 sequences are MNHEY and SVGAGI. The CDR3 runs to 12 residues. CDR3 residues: CATREGLGEQFF. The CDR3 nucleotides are TGTGCCACCCGGGAAGGGTTAGGTGAGCAGTTCTTC.

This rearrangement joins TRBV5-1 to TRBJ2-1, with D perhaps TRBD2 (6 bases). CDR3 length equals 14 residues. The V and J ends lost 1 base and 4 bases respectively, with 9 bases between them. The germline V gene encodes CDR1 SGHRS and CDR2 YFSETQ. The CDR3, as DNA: TGCGCCAGCAGCTTGACTAGCCTATACAATGAGCAGTTCTTC. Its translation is CASSLTSLYNEQFF.

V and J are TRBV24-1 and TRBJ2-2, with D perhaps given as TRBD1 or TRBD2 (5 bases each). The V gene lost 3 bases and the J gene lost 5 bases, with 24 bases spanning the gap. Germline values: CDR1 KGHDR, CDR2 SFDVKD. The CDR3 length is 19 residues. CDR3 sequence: CATSDPPFPGTSGTGELFF. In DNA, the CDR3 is TGTGCCACCAGTGATCCGCCTTTCCCCGGGACGTCGGGAACCGGGGAGCTGTTTTTT.

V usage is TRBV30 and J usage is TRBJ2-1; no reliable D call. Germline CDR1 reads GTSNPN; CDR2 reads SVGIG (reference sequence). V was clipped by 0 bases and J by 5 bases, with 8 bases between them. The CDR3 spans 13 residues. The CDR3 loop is CAWSVLANNEQFF. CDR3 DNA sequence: TGTGCCTGGAGTGTATTGGCAAACAATGAGCAGTTCTTC.

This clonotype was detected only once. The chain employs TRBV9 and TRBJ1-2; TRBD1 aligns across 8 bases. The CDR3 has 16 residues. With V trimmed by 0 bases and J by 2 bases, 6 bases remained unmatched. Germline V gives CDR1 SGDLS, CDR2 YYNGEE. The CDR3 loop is CASSVGRDRRNYGYTF. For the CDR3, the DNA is TGTGCCAGCAGCGTAGGAAGGGACAGGCGGAACTATGGCTACACCTTC.

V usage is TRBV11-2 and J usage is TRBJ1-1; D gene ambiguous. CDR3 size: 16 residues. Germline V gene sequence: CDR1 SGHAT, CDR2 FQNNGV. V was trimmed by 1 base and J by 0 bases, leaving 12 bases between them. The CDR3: CASSLGQVSVNTEAFF. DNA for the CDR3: TGTGCCAGCAGCTTAGGCCAGGTCTCCGTGAACACTGAAGCTTTCTTT.

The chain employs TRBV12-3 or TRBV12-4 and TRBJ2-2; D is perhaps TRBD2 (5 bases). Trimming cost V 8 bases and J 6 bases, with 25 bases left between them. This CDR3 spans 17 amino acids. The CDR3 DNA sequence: TGTGCCAGCCCCCAAACTCCACCGGGGAACAGTCCCGGGGAGCTGTTTTTT. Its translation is CASPQTPPGNSPGELFF.

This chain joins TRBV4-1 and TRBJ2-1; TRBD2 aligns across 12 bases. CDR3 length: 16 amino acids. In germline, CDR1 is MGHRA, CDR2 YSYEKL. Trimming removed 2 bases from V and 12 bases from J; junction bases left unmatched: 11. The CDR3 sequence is CASSQPWASGGGGQFF. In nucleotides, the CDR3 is TGCGCCAGCAGCCAACCATGGGCTAGCGGGGGGGGTGGGCAGTTCTTC.

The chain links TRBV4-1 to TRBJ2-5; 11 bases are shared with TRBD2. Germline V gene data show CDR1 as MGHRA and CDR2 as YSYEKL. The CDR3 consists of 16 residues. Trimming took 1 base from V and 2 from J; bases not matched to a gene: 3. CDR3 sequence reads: CASSQGTSGSQETQYF. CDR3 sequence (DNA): TGCGCCAGCAGCCAAGGGACTAGCGGGTCTCAAGAGACCCAGTACTTC.